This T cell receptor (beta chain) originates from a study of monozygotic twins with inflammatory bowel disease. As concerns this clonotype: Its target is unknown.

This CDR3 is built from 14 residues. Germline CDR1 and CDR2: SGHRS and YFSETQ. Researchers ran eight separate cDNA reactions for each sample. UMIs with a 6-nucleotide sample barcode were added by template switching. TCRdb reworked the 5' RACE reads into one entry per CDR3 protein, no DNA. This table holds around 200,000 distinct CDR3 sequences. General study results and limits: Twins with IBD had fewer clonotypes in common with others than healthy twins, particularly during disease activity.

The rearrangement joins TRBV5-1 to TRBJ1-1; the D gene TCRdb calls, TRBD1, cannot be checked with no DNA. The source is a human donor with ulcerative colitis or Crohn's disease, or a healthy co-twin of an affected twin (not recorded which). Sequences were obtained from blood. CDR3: CASSGQGTNTEAFF.